This TCR beta chain appears in the sequencing data of a study of cytomegalovirus exposure and HLA in healthy donors. CDR3 length: 14 residues. Germline V gene lookup returns CDR1 SEHNR and CDR2 FQNEAQ (reference sequence). V was pared by 6 bases and J by 5 bases, with 4 bases of the junction left unmatched. Amplification used 60 Vbeta primers and 13 Jbeta primers. The table came from immunoSEQ multiplex PCR; TCRdb's copy has only in-frame clones and leaves some out. This sample yields 75,000 to 90,000 clones, of which 60% to 85% are seen a single time; 22% belongs to the top ten. The source is a woman between 40 and 55 years old in good health and CMV-seropositive. The sequenced sample was PBMCs. The genes are TRBV7-9 and TRBJ1-4; TRBD1 matches at 9 bases. In nucleotides, the CDR3 is TGTGCCAGCAGTCATACAGGGGGCAATGAAAAACTGTTTTTT. Translating gives CASSHTGGNEKLFF.